The sequence of this T cell receptor (beta chain) was determined in a study of Tregs in tolerant kidney transplant recipients. General study points: No direct test of biological reproducibility was done here. Activated donor B cell expansion appeared to reveal the most relevant donor-specific TCRbeta repertoire.

Details on this clone: What it recognizes is unknown.

J was trimmed by 2 bases and V by 7 bases; bases with no gene match: 7. Germline loops: CDR1 SQVTM, CDR2 ANQGSEA. The CDR3 sequence is 13 residues long. This table comes from immunoSEQ multiplex PCR, and its TCRdb copy is limited to in-frame clones, with some not included. The sample has some 240,000 clones, 84% seen once. Thawed PBMCs were FACS-sorted into unstimulated CD4+CD25+CD127- regulatory T cells, CD4+CD25- non-regulatory cells, CD4 and CD8 cells. The chain couples TRBV29-1 to TRBJ2-7, with TRBD1 matching 8 bases. The sequenced sample consisted of CD4+ T cells from blood. The TCR originated in a human donor in good health. As DNA, the CDR3 is TGCAGCGCACGACAGGGGTCGGCCTACGAGCAGTACTTC. Translated: CSARQGSAYEQYF.